Below, 2 T cell receptor beta chains from the same sample are listed, as sequenced in a study of regulatory T cells in long-lasting Graves disease. The time point here: newly diagnosed GD, antithyroid drugs for less than 3 months. There was RNA extracted from PBMCs, and the TCR library was made from it. Investigators prepared the TCR beta libraries by applying iRepertoire HTBI primers and Arm-PCR of CDR3 regions. TCRdb re-derived calls from the multiplex PCR reads in MiXCR, one entry per CDR3 protein. The sample lists over 350,000 distinct CDR3 sequences, approximately 16% occurring once. This sample was shared with a second study, whose subject was T cells in Graves' hyperthyroidism and ophthalmopathy.

Specimen: peripheral blood mononuclear cells (PBMCs), collected at new diagnosis, from a patient treated with antithyroid drugs. The source is a woman in her forties with Graves disease.

There are many counts of this clonotype. This chain uses TRBV6-1 with TRBJ2-5; D may be TRBD1 or TRBD2 (6 bases each). The germline V gene encodes CDR1 MNHNS and CDR2 SASEGT. V lost 2 bases to trimming and J lost 3 bases, with 16 bases between them. The CDR3 covers 16 residues. The CDR3 loop is CASSEWGAGVKETQYF. In DNA, the CDR3 is TGTGCCAGCAGTGAATGGGGGGCAGGAGTCAAAGAGACCCAGTACTTC.

As concerns this clonotype: Given a much more abundant clone one base away, this may be a read error. The V and J genes are TRBV3-1 and TRBJ1-4; D is perhaps TRBD1 (6 bases). The germline gives CDR1 LGHDT, CDR2 YNNKEL (reference sequence). CDR3 length: 15 residues. The CDR3 nucleotides read TGTTCCAGCAGCCCTCCGGGATCAAGGGGGGAAAAACTGTTTTTT. The encoded protein is CSSSPPGSRGEKLFF. The complete variable domain, with remaining parts taken from reference TRBV3-1 and TRBJ1-4, reads DTAVSQTPKYLVTQMGNDKSIKCEQNLGHDTMYWYKQDSKKFLKIMFSYNNKELIINETVPNRFSPKSPDKAHLNLHINSLELGDSAVYFCSSSPPGSRGEKLFFGSGTQLSVL.